Presented here are 21 T cell receptor beta chains from one specimen sequenced in a study of Ad26.COV2.S vaccination and SARS-CoV-2 variants. Measured with immunoSEQ multiplex PCR; TCRdb has only the in-frame clones, and not every one. The data hold more than 300,000 clones, with approximately 86% observed a single time. Treatment in this sample: 15 to 20 received Ad26.COV2.S at low or high dose, single or two shots; roughly 5 received placebo; per-sample allocation not given. Repertoires come from day 63 after the first vaccine or placebo injection. The sequenced sample was peripheral blood, obtained in a trial of Ad26.COV2.S vaccine versus placebo. Receptor source: a person aged 18-65 years who received the Ad26.COV2.S COVID-19 vaccine or a placebo.

V gene TRBV7-9 combines with J gene TRBJ1-1; D might be TRBD1 (5 bases). Germline V gene sequence: CDR1 SEHNR, CDR2 FQNEAQ (reference sequence). With 5 bases removed from V and 1 base from J, the gap between germline ends came to 11 bases. This CDR3 region has 14 residues. The CDR3 reads CASSRDSRNTEAFF. CDR3 bases: TGTGCCAGCAGCCGTGACAGCCGGAACACTGAAGCTTTCTTT.

This chain's CDR3 is CASSPYGGLMNTEAFF. The CDR3 coding sequence is TGTGCCAGCAGCCCCTACGGGGGCCTAATGAACACTGAAGCTTTCTTT. J is TRBJ1-1 and V is TRBV7-9; a possible D gene is TRBD1 (6 bases). There are 16 residues in the CDR3. Trimming removed 5 bases at V and 0 bases at J, with 16 bases between. The germline V gene encodes CDR1 SEHNR and CDR2 FQNEAQ (reference sequence).

This chain joins TRBV3-1 (or the pseudogene TRBV3-2) and TRBJ1-3; weak D call: TRBD1 (5 bases). Germline V CDR1 and CDR2: LGHDT, YNNKEL (reference sequence). The CDR3 spans 22 residues. V was trimmed by 0 bases and J by 3 bases, leaving 30 bases between them. CDR3 sequence reads: CASSQDNPKPPIPGLGGNTIYF. CDR3 DNA sequence: TGTGCCAGCAGCCAAGATAATCCCAAACCTCCGATCCCAGGGTTAGGTGGAAACACCATATATTTT.

In DNA form, the CDR3 reads TGCGCCAGCAGCTTAGGGACAGGGTGGCCCCAAGAGACCCAGTACTTC. The encoded protein is CASSLGTGWPQETQYF. The chain recombines TRBV5-1 with TRBJ2-5, with 9 bases aligning to TRBD1. The V gene end was trimmed by 2 bases and the J gene end by 1 base; junction bases not matched to a gene: 6. The CDR3 contains 16 residues. Germline-derived CDR1 and CDR2 are SGHRS and YFSETQ. Together with reference TRBV5-1 and TRBJ2-5, the CDR3 gives the full variable domain: KAGVTQTPRYLIKTRGQQVTLSCSPISGHRSVSWYQQTPGQGLQFLFEYFSETQRNKGNFPGRFSGRQFSNSRSEMNVSTLELGDSALYLCASSLGTGWPQETQYFGPGTRLLVL.

V and J are TRBV9 and TRBJ2-1; TRBD2 matches at 7 bases. From germline, CDR1 is SGDLS and CDR2 YYNGEE. J lost 1 base, V lost 2 bases, and 9 bases had no gene match. This CDR3 is built from 17 residues. CDR3 coding DNA: TGTGCCAGCAGCGTCCCCTCGGGAGGACCATCCTACAATGAGCAGTTCTTC. Protein product: CASSVPSGGPSYNEQFF. The whole variable domain, remainder taken from reference TRBV9 and TRBJ2-1, is DSGVTQTPKHLITATGQRVTLRCSPRSGDLSVYWYQQSLDQGLQFLIQYYNGEERAKGNILERFSAQQFPDLHSELNLSSLELGDSALYFCASSVPSGGPSYNEQFFGPGTRLTVL.

The J gene is TRBJ1-6, the V gene TRBV7-9, with 12 nucleotides matching TRBD1. After removal of 2 bases from V and 6 bases from J, the junction contained 5 bases not matched to a gene. Per the germline V gene, CDR1 is SEHNR and CDR2 is FQNEAQ (reference sequence). CDR3 length: 17 amino acids. This CDR3 reads CASSLTGQGAINSPLHF. Written as DNA, the CDR3 is TGTGCCAGCAGCTTAACGGGACAGGGGGCGATTAATTCACCCCTCCACTTT.

J is TRBJ1-6 and V is TRBV4-1; possible D gene TRBD1, 5 bases. Per the germline V gene, CDR1 is MGHRA and CDR2 is YSYEKL. With 0 bases removed from V and 10 bases from J, the gap between germline ends came to 16 bases. This CDR3 is 16 amino acids long. CDR3 in DNA: TGCGCCAGCAGCCAAGATAGAGCCAGGGCGGGCTCACCCCTCCACTTT. Amino acid sequence: CASSQDRARAGSPLHF.

The V gene is TRBV19, the J gene TRBJ1-1; D perhaps matches TRBD1 (5 bases). V was clipped by 6 bases and J by 7 bases, with 27 bases between them. Looked up from germline, CDR1 is LNHDA and CDR2 is SQIVND (reference sequence). This CDR3 contains 17 residues. In nucleotides, the CDR3 is TGTGCCAGTAGCAACCCAACCGGGACGTTGACCCCCAGTGAAGCTTTCTTT. It yields the protein CASSNPTGTLTPSEAFF.

The rearrangement uses TRBV11-1 and TRBJ2-7; D gene ambiguous. CDR1 and CDR2 from the germline V gene are SGHAT and FQDESV (reference sequence). The CDR3 runs 15 residues. V was pared by 6 bases and J by 0 bases, with 15 bases between. The chain's CDR3 is CASRKDPQTSYEQYF. The CDR3 nucleotides read TGTGCCAGCAGGAAAGACCCGCAAACCTCCTACGAGCAGTACTTC.

The chain is built from TRBV7-9 and TRBJ2-2; D uncertain. The V gene's germline CDR1 is SEHNR and CDR2 FQNEAQ (reference sequence). The CDR3 spans 14 residues. Trimming took off 8 bases at V and 5 bases at J, with 15 bases between the two ends. DNA of the CDR3: TGTGCCAGCCGCCCGCCCGTAGAGACCGGGGAGCTGTTTTTT. Encoded protein: CASRPPVETGELFF.

The genes are TRBV18 and TRBJ1-1; D remains unclear. The ends were cut back, 7 bases at V and 0 bases at J, with 9 bases in the middle. Germline V gene lookup returns CDR1 KGHSH and CDR2 LQKENI. The CDR3 totals 13 residues. This CDR3 reads CASFEDMNTEAFF. CDR3 DNA: TGTGCCAGCTTTGAAGATATGAACACTGAAGCTTTCTTT.

J is TRBJ2-5 and V is TRBV19, with TRBD2 matching over 12 bases. Germline trimming cut 1 base from V and 4 bases from J; bases unmatched to any gene: 7. The germline V gene encodes CDR1 LNHDA and CDR2 SQIVND (reference sequence). CDR3 length equals 17 residues. DNA for the CDR3: TGTGCCAGTAGTATAGCTAGCGGGGGGGCCAGTGGAGAGACCCAGTACTTC. Protein product: CASSIASGGASGETQYF.

V usage is TRBV19 and J usage is TRBJ1-3; D is uncertain. The CDR3 contains 15 residues. V gave up 7 bases and J gave up 0 bases, with 13 bases separating them. The germline gives CDR1 LNHDA, CDR2 SQIVND (reference sequence). CDR3 DNA: TGTGCCAGTACCTCCCAAGGGTTCTCTGGAAACACCATATATTTT. This gives the protein CASTSQGFSGNTIYF.

This clone was seen just once. The chain combines TRBV7-2 with TRBJ1-1; tentative D call: TRBD1 (5 bases). Germline V gene data show CDR1 as SGHTA and CDR2 as FQGNSA. V was clipped by 5 bases and J by 1 base, with 8 bases between them. This CDR3 spans 13 amino acids. The CDR3 region is CASSPQENTEAFF. The CDR3, as DNA: TGTGCCAGCAGCCCACAGGAGAACACTGAAGCTTTCTTT.

J is TRBJ2-5 and V is TRBV7-2; TRBD1 is a possible D gene (5 bases). Trimming took 5 bases from V and 4 from J, leaving 17 bases between them. CDR3 size: 15 residues. CDR1 and CDR2 from the germline V gene are SGHTA and FQGNSA. The chain's CDR3 is CASSLTDPYGETQYF. The CDR3 DNA reads TGTGCCAGCAGCCTGACAGACCCCTATGGAGAGACCCAGTACTTC.

This clone showed up just a few times. The chain employs TRBV6-1 and TRBJ2-2, with 10 bases aligning to TRBD2. This CDR3 region has 18 residues. Germline V lookup: CDR1 MNHNS, CDR2 SASEGT. Unmatched junction bases numbered 12, after V lost 4 bases and J lost 4 bases. Here the CDR3 DNA reads TGTGCCAGCAGTGCGCGGAGGGGACTAGCGATCCTCACCGGGGAGCTGTTTTTT. It encodes CASSARRGLAILTGELFF.

The chain combines TRBV6-2 or TRBV6-3 with TRBJ2-5; a weak D match, TRBD2 (5 bases). Looked up from germline, CDR1 is MNHEY and CDR2 is SVGEGT. This CDR3 contains 15 residues. V gave up 2 bases and J gave up 0 bases, with 10 bases separating them. CDR3 in DNA: TGTGCCAGCAGTTACCTGGGAGAGTACCAAGAGACCCAGTACTTC. Its protein is CASSYLGEYQETQYF.

This chain joins TRBV7-6 and TRBJ2-7; D call uncertain. Germline CDR1 reads SGHVS; CDR2 reads FNYEAQ. Trimming stripped 5 bases from V and 2 bases from J, with 13 bases between. There are 14 residues in the CDR3. The chain's CDR3 is CASSALGGPYEQYF. The CDR3 DNA follows: TGTGCCAGCAGCGCCTTGGGCGGTCCCTACGAGCAGTACTTC. Looking up the rest from reference TRBV7-6 and TRBJ2-7 gives the full variable domain: GAGVSQSPRYKVTKRGQDVALRCDPISGHVSLYWYRQALGQGPEFLTYFNYEAQQDKSGLPNDRFSAERPEGSISTLTIQRTEQRDSAMYRCASSALGGPYEQYFGPGTRLTVT.

In this sample, this clone turned up a few times. The chain combines TRBV2 with TRBJ1-2, with 9 bases aligning to TRBD1. The CDR3 has 15 residues. Germline V CDR1 and CDR2: SNHLY, FYNNEI. V lost 3 bases, J lost 4 bases, and 6 bases stayed unmatched. The CDR3 nucleotides read TGTGCCAGCAGTGAGGACAGGGGATCCCTCTATGGCTACACCTTC. Translating gives CASSEDRGSLYGYTF.

The V and J genes are TRBV14 and TRBJ2-3, with TRBD1 identical over 8 bases. This CDR3 is 15 amino acids long. Germline-derived CDR1 and CDR2 are SGHDN and FVKESK. Trimming took 4 bases from V and 4 from J; bases not matched to a gene: 7. CDR3 sequence reads: CASSPTGTGADTQYF. CDR3 in DNA: TGTGCCAGCAGCCCCACCGGGACAGGAGCAGATACGCAGTATTTT.

This chain joins TRBV10-1 and TRBJ2-4, with TRBD1 as a possible D gene (6 bases). The CDR3 totals 14 residues. Germline assignment: CDR1 WNHNN and CDR2 SYGVQD (reference sequence). Trimming removed 3 bases from V and 2 bases from J, with 8 bases in between. This CDR3 reads CASSEGGSKNIQYF. CDR3 DNA sequence: TGCGCCAGCAGTGAAGGGGGATCCAAAAACATTCAGTACTTC.